This TCR beta chain appears in the sequencing data of a study of cytomegalovirus exposure and HLA in healthy donors. About the research overall: The roughly 670 first-cohort repertoires shared a platform with the 120 or so validation repertoires, as reported in a later analysis.

About this clone: Its matching antigen is unknown.

Study results and limitations: Reports indicated that the classifier achieved high specificity and sensitivity in diagnosing cytomegalovirus status. 150 to 200 TCR beta chains were listed as cytomegalovirus-associated.

Method: immunoSEQ multiplex PCR; TCRdb's copy keeps in-frame clones and lacks some. The sample includes 60,000 to 75,000 clones, approximately 95% of them seen just once. The V gene's germline CDR1 is LNHDA and CDR2 SQIVND (reference sequence). The V and J ends lost 8 bases and 5 bases respectively, with 16 bases between them. CDR3 size: 14 residues. This TCR was sampled from a woman aged 18-35 years in good health and CMV-seropositive. The sequenced material came from PBMCs. The V and J genes are TRBV19 and TRBJ1-5; D is perhaps TRBD1 (5 bases). The CDR3 region has the DNA TGTGCCAGTTCTATCAGGGAAGTGGATCAGCCCCAGCATTTT. Protein sequence: CASSIREVDQPQHF.